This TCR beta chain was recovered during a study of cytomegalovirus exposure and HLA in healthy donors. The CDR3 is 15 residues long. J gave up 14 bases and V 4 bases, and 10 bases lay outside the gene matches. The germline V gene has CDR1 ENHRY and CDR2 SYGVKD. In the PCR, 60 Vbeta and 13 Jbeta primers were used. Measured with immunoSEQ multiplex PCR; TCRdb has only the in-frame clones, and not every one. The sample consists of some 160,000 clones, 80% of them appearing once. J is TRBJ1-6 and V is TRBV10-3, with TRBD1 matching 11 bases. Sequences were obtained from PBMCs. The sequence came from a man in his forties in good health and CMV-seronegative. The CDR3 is CAISAPGQGVAALHF. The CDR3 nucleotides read TGTGCCATCAGTGCTCCGGGACAGGGGGTCGCGGCCCTCCACTTT.